This T cell receptor beta chain was sequenced for a study of shared clonotypes between healthy human individuals. The wider study: For every donor, three CD4 naive, three CD4 memory, two CD8 naive and one CD8 memory plates were used. Study-wide findings and caveats: Relative to memory subsets, naive subsets generally showed larger estimated richness.

This clone was seen just once. Its antigen remains unidentified. Profiling relied on immunoSEQ multiplex PCR, and the TCRdb table lists in-frame clones only, not all of them. The profile shows roughly 2,000,000 clones, about 94% of them singletons. Terminally differentiated effector memory CD45RA+ cells were excluded by CCR7 positive selection of CD45RO-negative cells. This TCR was recovered from a man between 18 and 29 years old in good health. The specimen sequenced was naive CD8+ T cells sorted from blood.

This CDR3 is CASSLLGGRGDTEAFF. CDR3 sequence (DNA): TGTGCCAGCAGTTTATTGGGGGGGCGCGGGGACACTGAAGCTTTCTTT. V usage is TRBV28 and J usage is TRBJ1-1; D may be TRBD1 (6 bases). V dropped 1 base and J dropped 3 bases, with 15 bases sitting between them. The V gene's germline CDR1 is MDHEN and CDR2 SYDVKM. The CDR3 extends over 16 amino acids.